This is a list of T cell receptor beta chains from one sample in a study of beta chain features in type 1 diabetes. Generated by immunoSEQ multiplex PCR, the TCRdb table keeps only in-frame clones and is missing some. The sample holds some 350,000 clones; roughly 14% are singletons and the top ten take around 0.016%. Material for sequencing was naive CD4+ T cells from blood. The receptors derive from a woman younger than 30 with type 1 diabetes. Each CDR3 is given with its conserved first and last residue. A D gene is named only where the DNA matches it firmly. Clone size is stated in some rows and not others, as once, few, many or a class when expanded.

TRBJ1-2	NA	NA	TRBV4-3	TGCGCCAGCAGCGGGGCCGGAGCCTATGGCTACACCTTC	CASSGAGAYGYTF
TRBJ2-1	NA	NA	TRBV2	TGTGCCAGCAGCTACAGGGATCGACCATATGAGCAGTTCTTC	CASSYRDRPYEQFF
TRBJ2-7	NA	few	TRBV28	TGTGCCAGCAGTTTACAGGGGACCTCCTACGAGCAGTACTTC	CASSLQGTSYEQYF
TRBJ2-3	TRBD1	NA	TRBV28	TGTGCCAGCAGTTCACCGGGACAGGGCGACACAGATACGCAGTATTTT	CASSSPGQGDTDTQYF
TRBJ2-5	TRBD1	NA	TRBV19	TGTGCCAGTAGGGGACAGGACCGGGGGACCCAGTACTTC	CASRGQDRGTQYF
TRBJ2-7	NA	NA	TRBV6-6	TGTGCCAGCAGTCTCGGGACATCCTACGAGCAGTACTTC	CASSLGTSYEQYF
TRBJ1-1	TRBD1	NA	TRBV2	TGTGCCAGCAGCGGGGACAGGACCCTTTCTGGTACTGAAGCTTTCTTT	CASSGDRTLSGTEAFF
TRBJ2-5	TRBD2	NA	TRBV27	TGTGCCAGCAGTTCTGGAGCTAGCGGAAAAGAGACCCAGTACTTC	CASSSGASGKETQYF
TRBJ2-5	NA	NA	TRBV4-3	TGCGCCAGCAGCCAAGAAAGCCATCCGAAGACCCAGTACTTC	CASSQESHPKTQYF
TRBJ1-1	NA	few	TRBV6-5	TGTGCCAGCAGAACCCCGGGGGGCACTGAAGCTTTCTTT	CASRTPGGTEAFF
TRBJ2-6	NA	few	TRBV4-1	TGCGCCAGCAGCCAAGAAACGGGACTCTCTGGGGCCAACGTCCTGACTTTC	CASSQETGLSGANVLTF
TRBJ2-2	TRBD2	NA	TRBV15	TGTGCCACCAGCAGAGATCGGGGGGGGAAGAACACCGGGGAGCTGTTTTTT	CATSRDRGGKNTGELFF
TRBJ1-1	NA	NA	TRBV5-4	TGTGCCAGCAGCTTGGTGCAGGGGTTGAACACTGAAGCTTTCTTT	CASSLVQGLNTEAFF
TRBJ1-5	NA	NA	TRBV12-5	TGTGCTAGTGGCCAAGACCCCCAGCGTGGGCCCCAGCATTTT	CASGQDPQRGPQHF
TRBJ1-3	NA	few	TRBV5-4	TGTGCCAGCAGCTTACAGGGTACTGGAAACACCATATATTTT	CASSLQGTGNTIYF
TRBJ2-3	NA	few	TRBV11-2	TGTGCCAGCAGCTTAGGGGTATACGGGGATACGCAGTATTTT	CASSLGVYGDTQYF
TRBJ1-5	NA	NA	TRBV7-2	TGTGCCAGCAGCTTAGTGGGGGAGGGACAGCCCCAGCATTTT	CASSLVGEGQPQHF
TRBJ2-5	TRBD1	few	TRBV7-2	TGTGCCAGCAGCCATCCACCGGGACAGAAAGAGACCCAGTACTTC	CASSHPPGQKETQYF
TRBJ2-1	TRBD2	NA	TRBV10-3	TGTGCCATCAGGGGATCTAGCGGGAGCCCGTACAATGAGCAGTTCTTC	CAIRGSSGSPYNEQFF
TRBJ1-5	TRBD1	NA	TRBV30	TGTGCCTGGGGGCGGACAGGGGGGAATCAGCCCCAGCATTTT	CAWGRTGGNQPQHF
TRBJ2-7	NA	many	TRBV7-9	TGTGCCAGCAGCGAACAACCGTACGAGCAGTACTTC	CASSEQPYEQYF
TRBJ2-1	NA	NA	TRBV9	TGTGCCAGCAGCCTATCGGGGGGCCCCTCCTACAATGAGCAGTTCTTC	CASSLSGGPSYNEQFF
TRBJ2-1	NA	NA	TRBV9	TGTGCCAGCAGCGTAGAAACTAGCTACAATGAGCAGTTCTTC	CASSVETSYNEQFF
TRBJ1-2	NA	NA	TRBV28	TGTGCCAGCGACTCTAACTATGGCTACACCTTC	CASDSNYGYTF
TRBJ1-1	NA	NA	TRBV28	TGTGCCAGCAGCCGTCAACTTGAAGCTTTCTTT	CASSRQLEAFF
TRBJ2-2	TRBD2	few	TRBV6-1	TGTGCCAGCAGTGGAATAGCGGGAGAGGTCGGGGAGCTGTTTTTT	CASSGIAGEVGELFF
TRBJ2-6	TRBD2	few	TRBV5-4	TGTGCCAGCAGCTTGGGGGGGGGTCCTGGGGCCAACGTCCTGACTTTC	CASSLGGGPGANVLTF
TRBJ2-7	NA	few	TRBV5-1	TGCGCCAGCAAGGTCGGGACAACCTACGAGCAGTACTTC	CASKVGTTYEQYF